Presented here are 13 T cell receptor beta chains from one specimen sequenced in a study of blood T cells in healthy people across ages (dated by TCRdb to between 2015 and 2016). Libraries were built with 5' RACE. The listed sequencing device is Illumina HiSeq 2500. A second PCR of roughly 7 to 11 cycles was performed with a sample-barcoded 5' primer and a J-beta primer mix. TCRdb reprocessing: public reads trimmed at Q25 with fastp, clones called with MiXCR, in-frame beta chains kept. Identical CDR3 proteins give one entry, which carries the most common genes and DNA. For this sample the table gives around 1.5 million distinct CDR3 sequences, of which about 32% were detected only once. The top ten clonotypes cover 10% to 12% of the sample. The sample taken for sequencing was blood. These receptors all stem from a woman between 25 and 40 years old in good health.

This clonotype has just a few counts. V gene TRBV6-1 combines with J gene TRBJ2-6; D may be TRBD1 (6 bases). The CDR3 totals 17 residues. Germline CDR1 reads MNHNS; CDR2 reads SASEGT. Between the trimmed V and J ends, which lost 5 bases and 0 bases, there was a span of 14 bases. CDR3 coding DNA: TGTGCCAGCAGTCGGACAGACTACGGCTCTGGGGCCAACGTCCTGACTTTC. Translation gives CASSRTDYGSGANVLTF.

The gene calls are TRBV10-2 and TRBJ2-1; the D is unclear. The V end was cut by 4 bases, the J end by 9 bases, with 10 bases between. Per germline, CDR1 WSHSY and CDR2 SAAADI. This CDR3 region has 12 residues. The CDR3 bases are TGCGCCAGCAGTGTGGGATTCGCTGAGCAGTTCTTC. Its translation: CASSVGFAEQFF.

This clonotype came up a few times. The chain has TRBV7-3 and TRBJ2-7, with D tentatively TRBD1 or TRBD2 (5 bases each). This CDR3 spans 15 amino acids. V was trimmed by 1 base and J by 3 bases, leaving 13 bases between them. CDR1 SGHTA and CDR2 FQGTGA come from the germline V gene. The CDR3 DNA reads TGTGCCAGCAGCTTAATGGGGGACGCAATCTACGAGCAGTACTTC. Residues: CASSLMGDAIYEQYF. Complete variable domain (other parts from reference TRBV7-3 and TRBJ2-7): GAGVSQTPSNKVTEKGKYVELRCDPISGHTALYWYRQSLGQGPEFLIYFQGTGAADDSGLPNDRFFAVRPEGSVSTLKIQRTERGDSAVYLCASSLMGDAIYEQYFGPGTRLTVT.

This clonotype was seen a handful of times. The genes are TRBV3-1 and TRBJ2-5; the match to TRBD2 covers 8 bases. With 7 bases clipped from V and 0 bases from J, the junction kept 13 bases outside the gene matches. This CDR3 has 17 residues. Germline lookup yields CDR1 LGHDT and CDR2 YNNKEL (reference sequence). The CDR3 DNA is TGTGCCAGCACCCTTCTTTCCGGGGGGGCTCACCAAGAGACCCAGTACTTC. Its translation: CASTLLSGGAHQETQYF.

Concerning this clonotype itself: Germline and junction disagree at one end, which may indicate a read error. V is TRBV5-1 and J is TRBJ2-1; 7 bases are a match to TRBD1. There are 15 residues in the CDR3. Germline CDR1 SGHRS, CDR2 YFSETQ. CDR3 residues: CVSSSGQSSYNEQFF. In DNA, the CDR3 is TGCGTCAGCAGCTCGGGACAGAGCTCCTACAATGAGCAGTTCTTC.

The chain uses TRBV18 and TRBJ1-5; TRBD1 matches at 8 bases. J was trimmed by 1 base and V by 4 bases; bases with no gene match: 6. Germline CDR1 KGHSH, CDR2 LQKENI. CDR3 length: 16 amino acids. The CDR3 sequence: CASSRGTGTSNQPQHF. As DNA, the CDR3 is TGTGCCAGCTCACGAGGGACAGGAACGAGCAATCAGCCCCAGCATTTT.

The V and J genes are TRBV7-9 and TRBJ2-4, with D uncertain. This CDR3 contains 15 residues. Trimming removed 1 base from V and 0 bases from J, with 7 bases in between. Looked up from germline, CDR1 is SEHNR and CDR2 is FQNEAQ (reference sequence). The CDR3 spells CASSLVLTAKNIQYF. The DNA for the CDR3 is TGTGCCAGCAGCTTAGTCCTCACAGCCAAAAACATTCAGTACTTC.

This clonotype was counted ten times or more. The DNA of the CDR3 is TGTGCCAGCACCCGAGGAGGGGGGTATCCCGGGGCCAACGTCCTGACTTTC. Protein sequence: CASTRGGGYPGANVLTF. The rearrangement uses TRBV6-6 and TRBJ2-6; D is possibly TRBD1 or TRBD2 (6 bases each). There are 17 residues in the CDR3. Germline V gene data show CDR1 as MNHNY and CDR2 as SVGAGI (reference sequence). V gave up 7 bases and J gave up 4 bases, with 20 bases separating them.

This clonotype was detected only a few times. The rearrangement links TRBV4-1 to TRBJ2-1; D is possibly TRBD2 (6 bases). The ends were cut back, 3 bases at V and 7 bases at J, with 19 bases in the middle. CDR3 length equals 16 residues. Germline loops: CDR1 MGHRA, CDR2 YSYEKL. CDR3 DNA: TGCGCCAGCAGCCACCCCGGCCGGGAGAAGAGAAATGAGCAGTTCTTC. It yields the protein CASSHPGREKRNEQFF.

V gene TRBV6-1 combines with J gene TRBJ2-1; TRBD1 matches 7 bases. Germline trimming cut 6 bases from V and 6 bases from J; bases unmatched to any gene: 11. The germline V gene encodes CDR1 MNHNS and CDR2 SASEGT. This CDR3 has 15 amino acids. The CDR3 spells CASSSGQWTFNEQFF. CDR3 DNA sequence: TGTGCCAGCAGCTCGGGACAGTGGACGTTCAATGAGCAGTTCTTC.

The rearrangement joins TRBV6-1 to TRBJ2-7, with a possible D match to TRBD1 (5 bases). The end of the DNA fits TRBJ2-5 better, so the J call may be wrong. CDR3 length: 15 amino acids. In germline, CDR1 is MNHNS, CDR2 SASEGT. The CDR3 loop reads CASSETMDTKETQYF. CDR3 DNA sequence: TGTGCCAGCAGTGAAACGATGGACACTAAAGAGACCCAGTACTTC.

The J gene is TRBJ2-1, the V gene TRBV24-1; D may be TRBD2 (6 bases). Trimming left V 1 base short and J 10 bases short, with 19 bases between. The CDR3 extends over 16 amino acids. CDR1 KGHDR and CDR2 SFDVKD come from the germline V gene. Here the CDR3 reads CATSDFGGTSVWEQFF. The CDR3 DNA reads as TGTGCCACCAGTGATTTCGGAGGGACTTCAGTGTGGGAGCAGTTCTTC.

This chain joins TRBV29-1 and TRBJ1-5; D not resolved. The CDR3 extends over 17 amino acids. Germline CDR1 is SQVTM and CDR2 is ANQGSEA. Between the trimmed V and J ends, which lost 5 bases and 2 bases, there was a span of 22 bases. The CDR3 loop is CSVCMAPPVLGNQPQHF. The DNA for the CDR3 is TGCAGCGTTTGCATGGCGCCGCCAGTGCTAGGCAATCAGCCCCAGCATTTT.